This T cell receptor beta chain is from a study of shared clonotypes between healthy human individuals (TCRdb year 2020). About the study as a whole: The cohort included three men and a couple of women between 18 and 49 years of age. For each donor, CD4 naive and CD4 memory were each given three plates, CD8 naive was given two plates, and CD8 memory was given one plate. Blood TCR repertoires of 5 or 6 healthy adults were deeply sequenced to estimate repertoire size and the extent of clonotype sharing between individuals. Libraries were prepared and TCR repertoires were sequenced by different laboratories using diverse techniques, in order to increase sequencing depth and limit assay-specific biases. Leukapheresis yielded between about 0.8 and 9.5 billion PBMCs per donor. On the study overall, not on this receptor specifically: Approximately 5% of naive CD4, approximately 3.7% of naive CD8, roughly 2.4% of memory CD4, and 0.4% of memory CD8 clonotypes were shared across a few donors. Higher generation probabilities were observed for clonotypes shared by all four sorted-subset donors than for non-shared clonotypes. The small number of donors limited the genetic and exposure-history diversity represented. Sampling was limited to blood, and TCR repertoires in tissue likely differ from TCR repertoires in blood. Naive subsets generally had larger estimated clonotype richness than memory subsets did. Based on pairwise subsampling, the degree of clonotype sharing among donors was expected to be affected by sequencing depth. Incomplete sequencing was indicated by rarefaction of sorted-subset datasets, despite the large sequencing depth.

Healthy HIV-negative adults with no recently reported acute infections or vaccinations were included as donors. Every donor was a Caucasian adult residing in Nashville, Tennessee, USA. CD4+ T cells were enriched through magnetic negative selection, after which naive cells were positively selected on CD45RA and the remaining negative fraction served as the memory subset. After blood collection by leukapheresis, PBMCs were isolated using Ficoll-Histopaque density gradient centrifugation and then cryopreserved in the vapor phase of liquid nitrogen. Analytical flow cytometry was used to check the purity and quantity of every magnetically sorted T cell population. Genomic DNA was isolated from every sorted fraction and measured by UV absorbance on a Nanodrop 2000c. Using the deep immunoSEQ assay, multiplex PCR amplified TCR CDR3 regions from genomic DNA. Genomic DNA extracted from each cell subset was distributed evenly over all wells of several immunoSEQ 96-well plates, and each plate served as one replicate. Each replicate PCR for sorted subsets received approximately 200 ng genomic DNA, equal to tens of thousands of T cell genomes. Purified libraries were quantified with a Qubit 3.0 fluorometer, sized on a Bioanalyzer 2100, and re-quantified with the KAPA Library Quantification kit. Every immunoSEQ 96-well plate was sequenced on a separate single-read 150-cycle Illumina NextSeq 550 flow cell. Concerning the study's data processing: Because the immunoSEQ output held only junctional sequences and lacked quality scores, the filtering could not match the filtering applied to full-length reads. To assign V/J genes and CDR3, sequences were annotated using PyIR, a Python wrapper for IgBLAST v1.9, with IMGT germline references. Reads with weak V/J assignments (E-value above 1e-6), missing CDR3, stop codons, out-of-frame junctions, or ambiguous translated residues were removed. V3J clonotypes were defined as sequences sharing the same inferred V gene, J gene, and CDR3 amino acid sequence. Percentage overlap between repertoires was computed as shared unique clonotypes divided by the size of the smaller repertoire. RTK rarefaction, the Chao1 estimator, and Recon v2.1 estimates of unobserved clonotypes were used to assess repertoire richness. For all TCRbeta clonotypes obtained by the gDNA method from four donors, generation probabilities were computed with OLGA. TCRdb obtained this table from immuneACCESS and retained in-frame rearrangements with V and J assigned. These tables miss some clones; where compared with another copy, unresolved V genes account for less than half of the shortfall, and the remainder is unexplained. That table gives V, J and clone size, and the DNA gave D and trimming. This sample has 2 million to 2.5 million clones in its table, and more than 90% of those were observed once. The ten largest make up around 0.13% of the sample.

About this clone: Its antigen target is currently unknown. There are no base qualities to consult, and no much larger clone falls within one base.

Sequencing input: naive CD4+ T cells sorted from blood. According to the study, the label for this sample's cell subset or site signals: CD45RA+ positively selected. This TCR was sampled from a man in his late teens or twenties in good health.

The DNA is TGTGCCAGCAGCTATGGGGGACAGGGGAGCTACGAGCAGTACTTC. The translation is CASSYGGQGSYEQYF. The rearranged chain carries TRBV5-4 and TRBJ2-7, with 10 junctional bases fitting TRBD1. V is cut back by 3 bases and J by 3 bases, with 6 bases in the junction unmatched. Taken from cysteine to phenylalanine, the CDR3 has 15 residues. Solely the CDR3 DNA is kept, with 45 bases framed from the first base. CDR1 and CDR2 are read off the germline V gene (reference sequence) as SGHNT and YYREEE. Supplemented by the reference TRBV5-4 and TRBJ2-7 proteins around the CDR3, the complete variable domain is ETGVTQSPTHLIKTRGQQVTLRCSSQSGHNTVSWYQQALGQGPQFIFQYYREEENGRGNFPPRFSGLQFPNYSSELNVNALELDDSALYLCASSYGGQGSYEQYFGPGTRLTVT.